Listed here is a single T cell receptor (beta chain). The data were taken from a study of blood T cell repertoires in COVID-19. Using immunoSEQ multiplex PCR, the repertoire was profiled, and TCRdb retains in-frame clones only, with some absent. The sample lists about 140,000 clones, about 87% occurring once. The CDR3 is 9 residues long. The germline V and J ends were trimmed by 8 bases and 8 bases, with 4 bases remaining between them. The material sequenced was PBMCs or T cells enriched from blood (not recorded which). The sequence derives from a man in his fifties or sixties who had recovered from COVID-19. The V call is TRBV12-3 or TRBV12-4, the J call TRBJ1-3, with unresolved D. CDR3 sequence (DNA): TGTGCCAGCGAGTACACCATATATTTT. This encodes CASEYTIYF.